Described below is a single TCR beta chain sequence and its context. Its antigen is currently unknown. Since all of the isolated RNA was reverse transcribed, expressed TCRB transcripts were what got sequenced. Assay used: immunoSEQ multiplex PCR; TCRdb lists only in-frame clones, some missing. The sample shows 150,000 to 200,000 clones, over 55% of them seen only once. This CDR3 is built from 14 residues. The J segment lost 4 bases and the V segment lost 8 bases, leaving 9 bases of the junction unmatched. Germline lookup yields CDR1 LNHNV and CDR2 YYDKDF (reference sequence). This sample stems from a study of beta chain features in type 1 diabetes. Study at large: Patients and healthy donors were similar in age, gender and cell yields.

Study-level results: Significant though moderate, a shortening of TCRB CDR3s appeared in all four CD4+ subsets of Type 1 diabetes patients.

The specimen was naive CD4+ T cells from blood. The receptor comes from a man aged 25 to 40 with type 1 diabetes. V usage is TRBV15 and J usage is TRBJ2-7, with TRBD1 matching 9 bases. The CDR3 is CATSQDRGLYEQYF. For the CDR3, the DNA is TGTGCCACCTCTCAGGACAGGGGCCTATACGAGCAGTACTTC. The variable domain in full, completed from reference TRBV15 and TRBJ2-7, reads DAMVIQNPRYQVTQFGKPVTLSCSQTLNHNVMYWYQQKSSQAPKLLFHYYDKDFNNEADTPDNFQSRRPNTSFCFLDIRSPGLGDTAMYLCATSQDRGLYEQYFGPGTRLTVT.